These T cell receptor beta chains were read from a single sample in a study of T-cell memory formation after mild COVID-19. TCRdb processed the 5' RACE reads anew with MiXCR; each CDR3 protein has one entry. Of 400,000 or so distinct CDR3 sequences listed, 15% to 25% are singletons. The sample was PBMCs or a T cell subset sorted from them (not recorded which). These receptor sequences come from an adult woman who had mild COVID-19 (a few samples of this study predate the infection). Cell type and time point are not known. The conserved cysteine and the conserved F or W are not part of the CDR3 here. Each record gives: CDR3 length, V gene, CDR3 protein.

>14|TRBV6-5
ASSYGSGSGREEQY
>10|TRBV5-1
ASSDGPYEQY
>11|TRBV30
AWSVHKNTEAF
>13|TRBV4-1
ASSQGGGASYEQY
>16|TRBV12-3/TRBV12-4
ASSPAMGFSGSEREQY
>14|TRBV7-3
ASSPGRTLGTDTQY
>17|TRBV25-1
ASSTRGQGVGWSYNEQF
>18|TRBV18
ASSRTLTSGRPHLMGEQY
>12|TRBV25-1
ASSDRAISYEQY
>12|TRBV5-1
ASSVGRINYGYT
>11|TRBV3-1
ASSLGWANVLT
>13|TRBV12-3/TRBV12-4
ASSLVGTTYNEQF
>16|TRBV4-1
ASSQDSRRGGIQETQY
>10|TRBV7-2
ASRNQGRQAF
>15|TRBV3-1
ASSPMPPLAVQETQY
>11|TRBV2
ASSVLGNQPQH
>10|TRBV15
ATSVGKETQY
>14|TRBV10-3
AISEVGLAGKETQY
>13|TRBV7-9
ASSPEGPHGQTQY
>15|TRBV7-6
ASSLGPMLGLLGELF
>11|TRBV29-1
SVVGDSVYGYT
>12|TRBV3-1
ASSPGGTGDTQY
>13|TRBV5-1
ASSPGLAGKETQY
>13|TRBV5-1
ASSLVAGLGDEQF
>14|TRBV10-2
ASSESPFGGEYGYT
>12|TRBV3-1
ASSLSELNNEQF
>16|TRBV9
ASSAPGLASVSYNEQF
>13|TRBV12-3/TRBV12-4
ASSQSGEGNQPQH
>12|TRBV15
ATSSRTSGNTIY
>11|TRBV29-1
SVETGAGTEAF
>17|TRBV5-1
ASSHKYSSGTGFTDTQY
>11|TRBV7-6
ASSSTSGAEQY
>12|TRBV7-3
ASSSQGGYNEQF
>16|TRBV18
ASSLAGGALTSGYGYT
>9|TRBV6-1
ASSRQNIQY
>13|TRBV29-1
SVDWTGPRGDTQY
>12|TRBV9
ASSVGPAAFEQF
>11|TRBV7-2
ASTGTGRYEQY
>14|TRBV5-1
ASSLEAQGALYGYT
>12|TRBV20-1
SASPGGGGYGYT
>14|TRBV7-2
ASSRAGTSWQETQY
>12|TRBV7-6
ASSLRSVMDEQY
>14|TRBV15
ATSRARLTSGDTQY
>11|TRBV4-3
ASSQGTHYEQY
>13|TRBV6-2/TRBV6-3
ASSYSGRGRDEQY